These 10 T cell receptor beta chains originate from one sample sequenced in a study of blood T cell repertoires in COVID-19. Here immunoSEQ multiplex PCR was the method, and the copy in TCRdb shows in-frame clones only, minus some. The table records over 100,000 clones, roughly four fifths of them present only once. The sample was peripheral blood. The receptor set was obtained from a woman older than 75 with active or convalescent COVID-19.

The gene calls are TRBV7-3 and TRBJ2-1; 11 positions agree with TRBD2. The V gene's germline CDR1 is SGHTA and CDR2 FQGTGA. J lost 5 bases, V lost 5 bases, and 5 bases had no gene match. This CDR3 has 15 amino acids. CDR3 amino acids: CASSPSGGKNNEQFF. CDR3 in DNA: TGTGCCAGCAGCCCTAGCGGGGGGAAGAACAATGAGCAGTTCTTC. Filled out from reference TRBV7-3 and TRBJ2-1, the complete variable domain reads GAGVSQTPSNKVTEKGKYVELRCDPISGHTALYWYRQSLGQGPEFLIYFQGTGAADDSGLPNDRFFAVRPEGSVSTLKIQRTERGDSAVYLCASSPSGGKNNEQFFGPGTRLTVL.

J is TRBJ1-6 and V is TRBV7-9; D might be TRBD1 (6 bases). V lost 7 bases, J lost 10 bases, and 11 bases lay in between. This CDR3 is 12 amino acids long. Germline V gene data show CDR1 as SEHNR and CDR2 as FQNEAQ (reference sequence). The CDR3 DNA reads as TGTGCCAGCAACAGGGTTGAGTCACCCCTCCACTTT. Protein product: CASNRVESPLHF.

The V gene is TRBV7-3, the J gene TRBJ2-5; 7 bases fit TRBD2. There are 15 residues in the CDR3. The J segment lost 0 bases and the V segment lost 1 base, leaving 2 bases of the junction unmatched. Germline values: CDR1 SGHTA, CDR2 FQGTGA. CDR3 bases: TGTGCCAGCAGCTTAAACGGGAGGAACCAAGAGACCCAGTACTTC. Translation gives CASSLNGRNQETQYF.

This chain links TRBV4-2 with TRBJ1-2, with a weak D call TRBD1 (6 bases). V lost 0 bases and J 1 base, leaving 12 bases between the germline ends. Per the germline V gene, CDR1 is LGHNA and CDR2 is YNFKEQ. The CDR3 spans 16 residues. In DNA, the CDR3 is TGTGCCAGCAGCCAAGATCGTATGGACAGTAACTATGGCTACACCTTC. This sequence encodes CASSQDRMDSNYGYTF.

This clone was observed a single time. The chain recombines TRBV6-5 with TRBJ1-1; 9 bases line up with TRBD1. CDR3 length: 15 amino acids. The germline V gene encodes CDR1 MNHEY and CDR2 SVGAGI. V trimming: 6 bases; J trimming: 3 bases; junction bases outside the gene matches: 8. CDR3 amino acids: CASRKGTGWDTEAFF. CDR3 in DNA: TGTGCCAGCAGGAAGGGGACAGGGTGGGACACTGAAGCTTTCTTT.

This clone has a handful of counts. The chain carries TRBV10-3 and TRBJ2-7; 8 nucleotides agree with TRBD1. V gave up 6 bases and J gave up 7 bases; unmatched junction bases: 8. Germline assignment: CDR1 ENHRY and CDR2 SYGVKD. This CDR3 is 13 amino acids long. For the CDR3, the DNA is TGTGCCATCAGCCAGGACAGGGTGCGGGAGCAGTACTTC. It codes for CAISQDRVREQYF.

This clone has just one count. The V call is TRBV28, the J call TRBJ1-3; the match to TRBD1 covers 8 bases. The J segment lost 4 bases and the V segment lost 8 bases, leaving 7 bases of the junction unmatched. Germline CDR1 and CDR2: MDHEN and SYDVKM. CDR3 length: 14 residues. In nucleotides, the CDR3 is TGTGCCAGCTACGACAGGGGAAAAGGAAACACCATATATTTT. It encodes CASYDRGKGNTIYF.

V and J are TRBV5-1 and TRBJ2-7, with a tentative D call TRBD1 (6 bases). Trimming pared 4 bases from V and 1 base from J, leaving 18 bases between. Germline CDR1 is SGHRS and CDR2 is YFSETQ. The CDR3 loop spans 16 amino acids. CDR3 loop: CASSQSLRQDSYEQYF. The CDR3 DNA reads TGCGCCAGCAGCCAGAGTTTAAGACAGGATTCCTACGAGCAGTACTTC.

This chain's CDR3 is CASSATGHPQETQYF. CDR3 DNA sequence: TGTGCCAGCAGCGCCACGGGACATCCTCAAGAGACCCAGTACTTC. The chain carries TRBV5-5 and TRBJ2-5; weak D call: TRBD1 (6 bases). The CDR3 runs 15 residues. Germline loops: CDR1 SGHKS, CDR2 YYEKEE (reference sequence). The germline V and J ends were trimmed by 4 bases and 2 bases, with 15 bases remaining between them. Complete variable domain (other parts from reference TRBV5-5 and TRBJ2-5): DAGVTQSPTHLIKTRGQQVTLRCSPISGHKSVSWYQQVLGQGPQFIFQYYEKEERGRGNFPDRFSARQFPNYSSELNVNALLLGDSALYLCASSATGHPQETQYFGPGTRLLVL.

The chain combines TRBV6-6 with TRBJ1-6; 8 bases are shared with TRBD1. Germline lookup yields CDR1 MNHNY and CDR2 SVGAGI (reference sequence). V was clipped by 7 bases and J by 9 bases; unmatched bases: 8. The CDR3 consists of 14 residues. The DNA for the CDR3 is TGTGCCAGCAACGCCGGGACAGGACTTTCACCCCTCCACTTT. Its protein is CASNAGTGLSPLHF.